The sequence of this TCR beta chain was determined in a study of cytomegalovirus exposure and HLA in healthy donors. Using immunoSEQ multiplex PCR, the repertoire was profiled, and TCRdb retains in-frame clones only, with some absent. The table includes roughly 200,000 clones, about 81% detected once. Trimming removed 3 bases from V and 10 bases from J, with 9 bases in between. This CDR3 region has 12 residues. Germline V CDR1 and CDR2: KGHSH, LQKENI. The TCR sequence derives from a woman aged 30 to 39 in good health and CMV-seronegative. The sample taken for sequencing was PBMCs. V gene TRBV18 combines with J gene TRBJ1-4; the D is unclear. CDR3 bases: TGTGCCAGCTCACCGGGCTCTGGAAAACTGTTTTTT. Amino acids: CASSPGSGKLFF.